Listed below are T cell receptor beta chains from one sample, sequenced in a study of cytomegalovirus exposure and HLA in healthy donors. Using immunoSEQ multiplex PCR, the repertoire was profiled, and TCRdb retains in-frame clones only, with some absent. The sample records 250,000 to 350,000 clones, roughly 87% being singletons. Sequenced material: PBMCs. Source of these receptors: a man aged 25-40 years in good health and CMV-seronegative. CDR3s include the opening cysteine and the closing phenylalanine or tryptophan. The order of the fields is D gene, CDR3 length, V gene, J gene, CDR3 DNA, CDR3 protein. The D gene is left open where the match is weak.

d_call: .; cdr3_length: 17; v_call: TRBV28; j_call: TRBJ1-3; cdr3_nt: TGTGCCAGCAGTTCCTATAGACAGGATATCTCTGGAAACACCATATATTTT; cdr3_aa: CASSSYRQDISGNTIYF
d_call: TRBD2; cdr3_length: 15; v_call: TRBV5-6; j_call: TRBJ2-1; cdr3_nt: TGTGCCAGCAGCTTGAAACTAGCGAGGTACAATGAGCAGTTCTTC; cdr3_aa: CASSLKLARYNEQFF
d_call: TRBD2; cdr3_length: 16; v_call: TRBV7-9; j_call: TRBJ2-3; cdr3_nt: TGTGCCAGCAGCCGCCTACTAGCGGGCGGCACAGATACGCAGTATTTT; cdr3_aa: CASSRLLAGGTDTQYF
d_call: .; cdr3_length: 15; v_call: TRBV10-2; j_call: TRBJ1-3; cdr3_nt: TGCGCCAGCAGTGAGTCGAGCAGGGCTGGAAACACCATATATTTT; cdr3_aa: CASSESSRAGNTIYF
d_call: .; cdr3_length: 13; v_call: TRBV6-1; j_call: TRBJ1-2; cdr3_nt: TGTGCCAGTCTCAGGAATACTAACTATGGCTACACCTTC; cdr3_aa: CASLRNTNYGYTF
d_call: .; cdr3_length: 15; v_call: TRBV6-5; j_call: TRBJ2-7; cdr3_nt: TGTGCCAGCAGTTACTATCAGGGGAGCTCCTACGAGCAGTACTTC; cdr3_aa: CASSYYQGSSYEQYF
d_call: TRBD1; cdr3_length: 15; v_call: TRBV6-5; j_call: TRBJ1-6; cdr3_nt: TGTGCCAGCAGTTACGGGGACAGGGGAGACTCACCCCTCCACTTT; cdr3_aa: CASSYGDRGDSPLHF
d_call: TRBD1; cdr3_length: 13; v_call: TRBV5-1; j_call: TRBJ2-7; cdr3_nt: TGCGCCAGCAAGACAGGGCCCACCTACGAGCAGTACTTC; cdr3_aa: CASKTGPTYEQYF
d_call: TRBD1; cdr3_length: 15; v_call: TRBV11-1; j_call: TRBJ2-4; cdr3_nt: TGTGCCAGCAGCTTATTGACAGGGGGCGGTGGCATTCAGTACTTC; cdr3_aa: CASSLLTGGGGIQYF
d_call: .; cdr3_length: 16; v_call: TRBV19; j_call: TRBJ1-1; cdr3_nt: TGTGCCAGTAGTCCCGGCACAGGCCCCATGAACACTGAAGCTTTCTTT; cdr3_aa: CASSPGTGPMNTEAFF
d_call: .; cdr3_length: 16; v_call: TRBV2; j_call: TRBJ1-1; cdr3_nt: TGTGCCAGCAGTGAAAGGGGGAGGGGATGGGACACTGAAGCTTTCTTT; cdr3_aa: CASSERGRGWDTEAFF
d_call: TRBD1; cdr3_length: 15; v_call: TRBV29-1; j_call: TRBJ2-5; cdr3_nt: TGCAGCGTTGACAGACAGGGGGGTAGGGGAGAGACCCAGTACTTC; cdr3_aa: CSVDRQGGRGETQYF